The rows below give T cell receptor beta chains drawn from one sample of a study of blood T cell repertoires in COVID-19. The method was immunoSEQ multiplex PCR; TCRdb's version includes in-frame clones alone and lacks a portion of them. The sample lists about 140,000 clones, roughly 86% seen once, with about 1.7% in the top ten. Sequences were obtained from peripheral blood. Receptors were obtained from an older man with acute or convalescent COVID-19. Each CDR3 is given with its conserved first and last residue. D genes are given only for firm matches. A row's size may be missing; if present it is once, few, many or a size class.

CDR3 DNA	CDR3 protein	V gene	J gene	D gene	clone size
TGTGCCAGCAGCCAAGAGCTAGGTAGGGAAGCTTTCTTT	CASSQELGREAFF	TRBV3-1/TRBV3-2	TRBJ1-1	NA	once
TGTGCCAGCAGCGAAACTAGCGGGAGGGTAGGAGATACGCAGTATTTT	CASSETSGRVGDTQYF	TRBV7-9	TRBJ2-3	TRBD2	NA
TGTGCCAGCAGCCAACAGCGGGGGCTAGCCAAAAACATTCAGTACTTC	CASSQQRGLAKNIQYF	TRBV7-2	TRBJ2-4	TRBD2	NA
TGCAGCGTTGACAGGTCGAACACTGAAGCTTTCTTT	CSVDRSNTEAFF	TRBV29-1	TRBJ1-1	NA	NA
TGTGCCAGTAGATCGGCGGGGGCCTCCTACGAGCAGTACTTC	CASRSAGASYEQYF	TRBV19	TRBJ2-7	NA	once
TGTGCCAGCAGCCCCCCCGCGGGACAGGGCGAAAATGAAAAACTGTTTTTT	CASSPPAGQGENEKLFF	TRBV7-9	TRBJ1-4	TRBD1	NA
TGTGCCAGCAGCCCGAGGAGTCTGGATTCACCCCTCCACTTT	CASSPRSLDSPLHF	TRBV5-4	TRBJ1-6	NA	NA
TGTGCCAGCAACCAGGGGGCCCTAAATAATTCACCCCTCCACTTT	CASNQGALNNSPLHF	TRBV6-5	TRBJ1-6	TRBD1	once
TGTGCCAGCAGCTTAGACCAGACAGGGAGCACAGATACGCAGTATTTT	CASSLDQTGSTDTQYF	TRBV11-2	TRBJ2-3	TRBD1	NA
TGTGCCAGCAGCTCGAGGCCGGGAAAACCCTACGAGCAGTACTTC	CASSSRPGKPYEQYF	TRBV7-2	TRBJ2-7	NA	NA
TGTGCCAGCAGTGAACTCCAAGAGCGGGAGCCCACAGATACGCAGTATTTT	CASSELQEREPTDTQYF	TRBV6-1	TRBJ2-3	TRBD2	once
TGCGCCAGCAGCTATACAACTAGCGGGAGTTCGCCAGAGACCCAGTACTTC	CASSYTTSGSSPETQYF	TRBV5-1	TRBJ2-5	TRBD2	NA
TGTGCCTGGAGTGTCAGAAGGACTAGCGGGATTTCAGATACGCAGTATTTT	CAWSVRRTSGISDTQYF	TRBV30	TRBJ2-3	TRBD2	once
TGTGCCACCAGCAGAGATGGCGGGGGAACCGGGGAGCTGTTTTTT	CATSRDGGGTGELFF	TRBV15	TRBJ2-2	TRBD2	NA
TGTGCCAGCAGTTTGGGAGGGGGCAATCAGCCCCAGCATTTT	CASSLGGGNQPQHF	TRBV28	TRBJ1-5	NA	NA
TGTGCCAGCAGCTTTCTGGGGCTGGACAAACCCCTCCACTTT	CASSFLGLDKPLHF	TRBV7-8	TRBJ1-6	NA	once
TGTGCCAGCAGACAGGGAGGCAATCAGCCCCAGCATTTT	CASRQGGNQPQHF	TRBV28	TRBJ1-5	NA	NA
TGTGCCAGCAGCCCCGACCGCCAAAGGGGAGAAGCTTTCTTT	CASSPDRQRGEAFF	TRBV27	TRBJ1-1	NA	NA
TGTGCCAGCAGCCGTAGCGGGAGTTGGGCCGGGGAGCTGTTTTTT	CASSRSGSWAGELFF	TRBV7-8	TRBJ2-2	TRBD2	many
TGCAGCGTGGGGACAGGCACCATGAACACTGAAGCTTTCTTT	CSVGTGTMNTEAFF	TRBV29-1	TRBJ1-1	TRBD1	few
TGTGCCAGCAGTTACTCGTTTTCGGACAGGGATGGCTACACCTTC	CASSYSFSDRDGYTF	TRBV6-5	TRBJ1-2	TRBD1	NA
TGTGCCAGCTACGGCGGTGGTGGCTACACCTTC	CASYGGGGYTF	TRBV2	TRBJ1-2	NA	NA
TGTGCCAGCAGGACAGGGGGCGATGAAAAACTGTTTTTT	CASRTGGDEKLFF	TRBV28	TRBJ1-4	TRBD1	NA
TGTGCCAGTAGTACCGGGCAGCGGGGAAGCACAGATACGCAGTATTTT	CASSTGQRGSTDTQYF	TRBV19	TRBJ2-3	TRBD2	NA
TGTGCCAGCAGCCAGGGACTAGCGGGGAATTACGAGCAGTACTTC	CASSQGLAGNYEQYF	TRBV11-2	TRBJ2-7	TRBD2	NA